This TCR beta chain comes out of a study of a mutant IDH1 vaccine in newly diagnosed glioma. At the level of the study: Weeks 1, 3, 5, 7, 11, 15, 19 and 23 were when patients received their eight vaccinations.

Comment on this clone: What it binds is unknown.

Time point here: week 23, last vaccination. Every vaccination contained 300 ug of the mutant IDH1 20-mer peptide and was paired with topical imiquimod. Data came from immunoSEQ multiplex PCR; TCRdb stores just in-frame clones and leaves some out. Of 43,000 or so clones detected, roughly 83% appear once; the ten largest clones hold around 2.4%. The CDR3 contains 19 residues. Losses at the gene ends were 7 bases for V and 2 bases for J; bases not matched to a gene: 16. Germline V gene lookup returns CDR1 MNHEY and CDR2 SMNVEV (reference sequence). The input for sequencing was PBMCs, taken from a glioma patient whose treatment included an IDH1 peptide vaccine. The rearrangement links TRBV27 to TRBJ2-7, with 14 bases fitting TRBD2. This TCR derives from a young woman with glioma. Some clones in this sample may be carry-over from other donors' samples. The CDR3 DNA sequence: TGTGCCAGCAAAGACGCTGATAAGGGACTAGCGGGAGAAACCTACGAGCAGTACTTC. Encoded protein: CASKDADKGLAGETYEQYF.